This TCR beta chain was retrieved from a study of cytomegalovirus exposure and HLA in healthy donors (TCRdb year 2017). About the investigation overall: In an earlier analysis of 587 of the donors, 276 Gb of sequence data and 95 million to 130 million unique TCR beta sequences from roughly 200 million T cells were reported. Roughly 300 gigabases of sequencing data and 78 million or so unique TCR sequences were included in an early release covering about 700 HLA-typed donors. Among the roughly 400 genotyped donors, approximately 76% belonged to the genetic ancestry cluster associated with self-reported Caucasian donors. The study aimed to test whether cataloging public T cell receptors could reveal signatures of past pathogen exposure. The T cell repertoires of some 700 subjects were profiled by immunosequencing and related to cytomegalovirus serostatus. A separate validation cohort of about 110 different subjects was used in addition to the approximately 670-subject first cohort. The study combined high-throughput TCR immunosequencing, statistical association of individual TCRs with disease status, and machine learning to predict cytomegalovirus infection status. To study patterns of TCR occurrence, a later analysis re-analyzed previously published TCR beta repertoires from just over 650 donors and added high-resolution HLA genotyping. Rather than using new phenotypic data, the later analysis identified candidate immune exposures from TCR beta sequences and from how often those sequences occurred across donors. An earlier analysis of nearly 600 of the donors applied high-throughput TCR beta sequencing to assess whether each TCR beta V gene segment acted as functional or pseudogenic. Donor age, sex, ethnicity and CMV serostatus were compiled alongside the repertoire data. In a later genetic analysis, genome-wide SNP genotypes for about 65% of the roughly 670 donors were used, and that subset was treated as a discovery cohort. All discovery cohort repertoires had been generated on a single sequencing platform. HLA typing covered class I and class II loci at four-digit resolution. The number of donors typed differed by locus, with 629-630 for A, B, C, DRB1 and DQB1, around 500 for DQA1, 600 to 610 for DPA1, and over 400 for DPB1. Four or five DR-DQ haplotypes were treated as single units for association and clustering because of strong linkage in the cohort. Across under 500 genotyped donors of the cohort, an average of approximately 220,000 unique TCR beta nucleotide sequences per donor were sequenced, and roughly a sixth of those sequences were non-productive. What the research found in general, with its limitations: According to a later analysis, TCR association rates differed among HLA loci, with DRB1 alleles showing the most associated TCRs and HLA-C alleles showing the fewest. Most CMV-associated TCR beta chains appeared to be HLA-restricted in a later analysis, and the HLA associations seemed to be driven largely by CMV exposure. Correlated functional status among segregating V segments might be attributable to linkage disequilibrium, but an unknown experimental factor could not be ruled out. Because counts were too low, about 18 rarely observed V segments, including chromosome 9 orphons, were left out of the earlier analysis of 587 of the donors. When HLA alleles, especially DR and DQ, strongly co-occurred, attributing TCR associations to individual alleles was difficult. In a later analysis, 16,951 TCR beta sequences were associated with specific HLA alleles at a false discovery rate of 0.05. The only immune exposure information available for the cohort was CMV serostatus. V-gene and J-gene trimming of TCR beta chains was associated with a missense DCLRE1C variant in a later genetic analysis, and the association was replicated in an independent cohort. Because HLA typing was unavailable for some donors at each locus, only the typed subset was used in association tests. The study listed 150 to 200 TCR beta chains as associated with cytomegalovirus. In a later analysis, HLA-associated TCR beta chains were found to be more clonally expanded and to have lower generation probabilities than equally common non-associated chains. In a later analysis, several top co-occurrence clusters were reported to appear linked to parvovirus B19, influenza, CMV and Epstein-Barr virus. Compared with the approximately 670-donor mean, donors in an Asian-associated ancestry cluster had fewer N-insertions in productive TCRs, according to a later genetic analysis. In both the original and validation cohorts, the classifier was reported to diagnose cytomegalovirus status with high specificity and sensitivity. The authors suggested that the approach could potentially be generalized to other disease states and immunological phenotypes. This cohort had only TCR beta chains sequenced, and the lack of alpha or paired-chain data limited which features could be detected. Most TCR sequences were seen in very few donors, while some public TCRs were found in many individuals. Some IMGT-functional V segments, including TRBV6-2 and TRBV6-3, could not be distinguished by the 87-base-pair reads and were therefore excluded. In vitro tests confirmed that a few of the cytomegalovirus-associated TCR beta chains recognize cytomegalovirus antigens. Broadly in line with IMGT annotations, most TCR beta V segments showed up in productive rearrangements about 87% or about 30% of the time in an earlier analysis of about 500 of the donors. A further reported finding was that TCR beta sequences accurately predicted the HLA-A and HLA-B alleles for most subjects in the first cohort. A cluster of highly shared sequence variants was judged likely to represent a technical artifact of the sequencing pipeline. The presence/absence analyses assumed that sequencing depth was roughly uniform across donors, and that assumption may not be true.

CDR1 is given as SGHNT and CDR2 as YYREEE, both from the germline V gene (reference sequence). The CDR3 measures 14 amino acids from cysteine to phenylalanine. The only DNA kept is the CDR3, 42 bases in frame from the first base. The V end loses 7 bases and the J end loses 0 bases, and a stretch of 11 bases separates them. A word on this clone: Which antigen it targets is not known. No quality values exist for individual bases; no much larger clone is one base distant.

The cohort consisted of 666 healthy bone marrow donors. At the time of sampling, all cohort members were nominally healthy, though unrecorded immune exposures were likely present. The donor tested CMV seropositive, placing the donor among the 289 seropositive members of the cohort. Every donor gave a peripheral blood sample, and the peripheral blood mononuclear cells from that sample were used for TCR beta sequencing. The Qiagen DNeasy Blood Extraction Kit was used to extract genomic DNA from the blood cell samples. The library was made by the immunoSEQ multiplex PCR assay. The multiplex PCR relied on a mix of 60 forward primers for TCR Vbeta segments and 13 reverse primers for TCR Jbeta segments. The CDR3 region of rearranged TCR beta genes was amplified from genomic DNA with a multiplex PCR assay. The amplified TCR beta libraries were sequenced on the Illumina HiSeq System as 87-base-pair reads. The study's own analysis went as follows. In a later analysis, tens of millions of unique TCR beta chains were counted across the 650 to 700 repertoires, and approximately 9.9 million of these chains were shared by at least two donors. To remove PCR and sequencing errors, raw reads were error-corrected and collapsed into unique sequences using a nearest-neighbor algorithm that merged closely related sequences. V, D and J gene segments were assigned by aligning CDR3 sequences to IMGT reference sequences. Each retained sequence needed at least a six-nucleotide match to both a V gene segment and a J gene segment. Rearrangements were called productive when the CDR3 lacked stop codons and stayed in frame with V and J; all others were non-productive. Following IMGT convention, CDR3 was defined as the stretch from the second conserved V-encoded cysteine to the conserved J-encoded phenylalanine. Sequences without an unambiguous match to a single V gene segment were excluded from the earlier analysis of several hundred of the donors. In an earlier analysis of 587 of the donors, V segments were called functional above 56.7% productive rearrangements and were called segregating when the between-donor standard deviation exceeded 5%. A statistical classification framework was developed to diagnose cytomegalovirus status using the catalog of TCR beta chain sequences. A later analysis assigned V and J genes by comparing TCR nucleotide sequences with IMGT/GENE-DB human TR gene sequences. A later analysis assigned CDR3 sequences and most-parsimonious VDJ recombination scenarios with the TCRdist pipeline. A later analysis defined each TCR beta chain by its CDR3 amino acid sequence plus V-gene family, and excluded reads lacking a unique V-gene family. To address suspected cross-contamination and a sequencing artifact, a later analysis removed several hundred highly shared, low-generation-probability nucleotide sequences. In a later analysis, a clonal expansion index for each public chain was calculated from normalized within-repertoire ranks of inferred template counts. In a later analysis, generation probabilities were computed using a VDJ recombination model fitted to out-of-frame rearrangements, and the results were checked against IGoR. In a later analysis, TCR-TCR, TCR-HLA and TCR-CMV co-occurrence was scored with hypergeometric tests, and a repertoire-size bias correction was applied to TCR pairs. A later analysis estimated false discovery rates by permuting HLA or CMV assignments 20 times. In a later analysis, co-occurring TCRs were grouped using DBSCAN, and TCRdist sequence similarity was added for clustering within HLA-allele-positive subsets. Co-occurrence clustering excluded repertoires with fewer than 30,000 or more than 120,000 public chains, plus five with anomalous nucleotide sharing. TCRdb provides this immuneACCESS table in a form limited to in-frame rearrangements. Some clones are lacking; in checked studies, under half of them reflect an unresolved V gene, and why the rest are absent is not known. D and trimming were read from the DNA, whereas the V and J calls and clone size are those reported in that table. This sample holds about 78,000 clones; 80% were observed only once. The top ten clones comprise 32% of the sample.

Recombination linked TRBV5-4 to TRBJ2-1, and perhaps TRBD2 as D gene, on 6 matching bases. What was sequenced was PBMCs. This clonotype was sampled from a man aged 50 or older in good health and CMV-seropositive. CDR3 protein: CASGLDYSYNEQFF. DNA sequence: TGTGCCAGCGGGCTGGACTACTCCTACAATGAGCAGTTCTTC.